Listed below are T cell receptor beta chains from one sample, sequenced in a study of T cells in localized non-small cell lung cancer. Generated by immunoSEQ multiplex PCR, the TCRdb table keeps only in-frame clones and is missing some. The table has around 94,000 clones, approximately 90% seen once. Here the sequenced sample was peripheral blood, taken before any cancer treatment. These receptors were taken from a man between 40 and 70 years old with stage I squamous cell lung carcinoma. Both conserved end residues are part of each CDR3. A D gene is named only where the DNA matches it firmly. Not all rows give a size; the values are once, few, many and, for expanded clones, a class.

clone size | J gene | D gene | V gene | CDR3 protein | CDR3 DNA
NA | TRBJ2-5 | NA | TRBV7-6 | CASSSEPGQVKTQYF | TGTGCCAGCAGCTCTGAACCAGGCCAGGTGAAGACCCAGTACTTC
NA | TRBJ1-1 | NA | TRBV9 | CASSQGRVGSTEAFF | TGTGCCAGCAGCCAGGGTCGGGTGGGGAGCACTGAAGCTTTCTTT
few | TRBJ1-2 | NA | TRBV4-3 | CASSQGGANYGYTF | TGCGCCAGCAGCCAAGGGGGGGCTAACTATGGCTACACCTTC
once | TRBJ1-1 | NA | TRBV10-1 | CASSESRGTEAFF | TGCGCCAGCAGTGAGTCGAGGGGCACTGAAGCTTTCTTT
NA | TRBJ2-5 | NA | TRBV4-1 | CASSQVGQETQYF | TGCGCCAGCAGCCAAGTGGGGCAAGAGACCCAGTACTTC
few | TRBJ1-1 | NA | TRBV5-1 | CASSLVQGSTEAFF | TGCGCCAGCAGCTTGGTTCAGGGTTCTACTGAAGCTTTCTTT
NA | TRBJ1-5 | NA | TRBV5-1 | CASSPGAPDQPQHF | TGCGCCAGCAGCCCGGGAGCCCCCGATCAGCCCCAGCATTTT
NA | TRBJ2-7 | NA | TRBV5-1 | CASSSDVNEQYF | TGCGCCAGCAGCTCCGACGTAAACGAGCAGTACTTC
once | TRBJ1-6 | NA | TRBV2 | CASSEARTLNSPLHF | TGTGCCAGCAGTGAAGCCAGGACTCTAAATTCACCCCTCCACTTT
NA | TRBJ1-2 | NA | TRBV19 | CASSGSLANYGYTF | TGTGCCAGTAGTGGCAGTCTGGCTAACTATGGCTACACCTTC
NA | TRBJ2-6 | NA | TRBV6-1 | CASSATASGANVLTF | TGTGCCAGCAGTGCAACGGCCTCTGGGGCCAACGTCCTGACTTTC
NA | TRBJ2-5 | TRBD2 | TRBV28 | CASRGGVADVETQYF | TGTGCCAGCAGGGGAGGGGTAGCTGATGTCGAGACCCAGTACTTC
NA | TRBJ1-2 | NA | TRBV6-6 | CASRDLRGYTF | TGTGCCAGCAGGGACCTGAGGGGCTACACCTTC
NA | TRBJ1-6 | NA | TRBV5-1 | CASSETWDNSPLHF | TGCGCCAGCAGCGAGACATGGGACAATTCACCCCTCCACTTT
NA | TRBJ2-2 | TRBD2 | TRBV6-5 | CASSYFSGGHRELFF | TGTGCCAGCAGTTACTTTAGCGGGGGGCACCGGGAGCTGTTTTTT
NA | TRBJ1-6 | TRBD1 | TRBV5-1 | CASSPGTVNSPLHF | TGCGCCAGCAGCCCCGGGACAGTTAATTCACCCCTCCACTTT
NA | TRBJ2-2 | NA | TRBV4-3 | CASSQVVGRFGELFF | TGCGCCAGCAGCCAAGTCGTGGGGCGCTTCGGGGAGCTGTTTTTT
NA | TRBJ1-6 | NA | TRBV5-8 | CASSLGQGNPYNSPLHF | TGTGCCAGCAGCTTGGGGCAGGGGAACCCCTATAATTCACCCCTCCACTTT
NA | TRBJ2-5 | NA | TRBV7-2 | CASSLQKAQETQYF | TGTGCCAGCAGTCTACAGAAGGCCCAAGAGACCCAGTACTTC
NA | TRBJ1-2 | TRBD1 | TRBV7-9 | CASSLQGAYGYTF | TGTGCCAGCAGCTTACAGGGGGCATATGGCTACACCTTC
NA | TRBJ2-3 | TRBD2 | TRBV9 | CATTSGDDTDTQYF | TGTGCCACCACCAGCGGGGACGACACAGATACGCAGTATTTT
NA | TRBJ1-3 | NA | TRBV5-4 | CASSSARGASGNTIYF | TGTGCCAGCAGCTCTGCTCGGGGGGCGAGTGGAAACACCATATATTTT
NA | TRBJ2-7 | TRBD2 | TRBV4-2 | CASSQRLAGGSSYEQYF | TGTGCCAGCAGCCAACGACTAGCGGGGGGTTCCTCCTACGAGCAGTACTTC
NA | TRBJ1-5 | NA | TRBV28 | CASSLGGLGNQPQHF | TGTGCCAGCAGTTTAGGGGGGCTGGGCAATCAGCCCCAGCATTTT
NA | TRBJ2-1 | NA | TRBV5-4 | CASSPTSSYNEQFF | TGTGCCAGCAGCCCTACCAGCTCCTACAATGAGCAGTTCTTC
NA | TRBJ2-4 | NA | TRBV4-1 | CASSQEWGGAKNIQYF | TGCGCCAGCAGCCAAGAGTGGGGCGGAGCCAAAAACATTCAGTACTTC
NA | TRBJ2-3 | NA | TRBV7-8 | CASSPRAGGSWDTQYF | TGTGCCAGCAGCCCGAGAGCAGGGGGGTCCTGGGATACGCAGTATTTT
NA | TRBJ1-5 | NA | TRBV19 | CASSPSRVWVQPQHF | TGTGCCAGTAGCCCGAGTAGGGTATGGGTCCAGCCCCAGCATTTT
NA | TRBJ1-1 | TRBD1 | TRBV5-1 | CASSPRTGNTEAFF | TGCGCCAGCAGCCCTCGGACAGGGAACACTGAAGCTTTCTTT
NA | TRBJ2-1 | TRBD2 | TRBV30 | CACQVAGGYNEQFF | TGTGCCTGCCAGGTGGCGGGGGGGTACAATGAGCAGTTCTTC
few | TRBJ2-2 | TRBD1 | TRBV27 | CATGQGAYTGELFF | TGTGCCACGGGACAGGGGGCGTACACCGGGGAGCTGTTTTTT
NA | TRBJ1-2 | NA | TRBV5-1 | CASSLVMGPGGYTF | TGCGCCAGCAGCTTGGTAATGGGACCCGGCGGCTACACCTTC
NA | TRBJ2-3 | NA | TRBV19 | CASSIEGSGDTQYF | TGTGCCAGTAGTATAGAGGGGAGCGGAGATACGCAGTATTTT
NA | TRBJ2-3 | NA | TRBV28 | CASSLYGISTDTQYF | TGTGCCAGCAGTTTATATGGCATTAGCACAGATACGCAGTATTTT
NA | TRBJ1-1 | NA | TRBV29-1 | CSASGATGTEAFF | TGCAGCGCATCAGGGGCAACGGGCACTGAAGCTTTCTTT
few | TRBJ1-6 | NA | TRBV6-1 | CASRTMGYNSPLHF | TGTGCCAGCAGGACTATGGGTTATAATTCACCCCTCCACTTT
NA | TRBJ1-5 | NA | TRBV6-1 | CASSVVGPQHF | TGTGCCAGCAGTGTCGTGGGGCCCCAGCATTTT
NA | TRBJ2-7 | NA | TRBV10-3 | CAISEAKRNVYEQYF | TGTGCCATCAGTGAGGCCAAACGTAACGTCTACGAGCAGTACTTC
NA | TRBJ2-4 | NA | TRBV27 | CASSPEAQRGKNIQYF | TGTGCCAGCAGTCCCGAGGCCCAACGCGGCAAAAACATTCAGTACTTC
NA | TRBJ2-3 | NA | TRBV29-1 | CSVEVVSTDTQYF | TGCAGCGTTGAGGTTGTTAGCACAGATACGCAGTATTTT
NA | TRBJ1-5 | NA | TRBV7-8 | CASSFVQGGNQPQHF | TGTGCCAGCAGCTTTGTTCAGGGTGGAAATCAGCCCCAGCATTTT